These 30 T cell receptor beta chains share one sample of origin, sequenced in a study of T cells in localized non-small cell lung cancer. The data were produced by immunoSEQ multiplex PCR, yet TCRdb's version contains in-frame clones alone and is incomplete. This table has about 92,000 clones, roughly 93% appearing once. This specimen was PBMCs, taken before any cancer treatment. The receptors shown here come from a woman aged 35-75 years with stage II squamous cell lung carcinoma.

The chain joins TRBV28 to TRBJ2-7; D unclear. The CDR3 covers 14 residues. V lost 10 bases and J 1 base, leaving 17 bases between the germline ends. Looked up from germline, CDR1 is MDHEN and CDR2 is SYDVKM. This CDR3 is CATDPGTSSYEQYF. Here the CDR3 DNA reads TGTGCCACCGACCCCGGCACTTCTTCCTACGAGCAGTACTTC.

V usage is TRBV15 and J usage is TRBJ1-4; D uncertain. The germline V gene has CDR1 LNHNV and CDR2 YYDKDF (reference sequence). Trimming left V 2 bases short and J 6 bases short, with 16 bases between. CDR3 size: 16 residues. Here the CDR3 reads CATSRKQTALDEKLFF. CDR3 nucleotide sequence: TGTGCCACCAGCAGAAAGCAGACGGCCCTGGATGAAAAACTGTTTTTT.

The chain couples TRBV7-6 to TRBJ1-4; perhaps TRBD1 as D (5 bases). This CDR3 comprises 17 residues. The germline V gene has CDR1 SGHVS and CDR2 FNYEAQ. V was cut by 2 bases and J by 4 bases, with 17 bases left in between. This CDR3 reads CASSLRQRGFGNEKLFF. DNA for the CDR3: TGTGCCAGCAGCTTACGACAGAGGGGTTTCGGTAATGAAAAACTGTTTTTT.

The V and J genes are TRBV5-1 and TRBJ2-3; D is perhaps TRBD2 (6 bases). The germline V gene has CDR1 SGHRS and CDR2 YFSETQ. V was pared by 4 bases and J by 0 bases, with 24 bases between. The CDR3 spans 19 residues. The CDR3 reads CASSPEGRVADLSTDTQYF. CDR3 DNA: TGCGCCAGCAGCCCCGAGGGTCGGGTAGCGGATCTTAGCACAGATACGCAGTATTTT.

The chain couples TRBV2 to TRBJ1-4, with D possibly TRBD1 on 5 matching bases. V was clipped by 6 bases and J by 7 bases, with 15 bases between them. The CDR3 covers 14 residues. Germline lookup yields CDR1 SNHLY and CDR2 FYNNEI. The CDR3 protein is CASSTDRTVEKLFF. CDR3 nucleotide sequence: TGTGCCAGCAGCACCGACAGAACCGTTGAAAAACTGTTTTTT. The whole variable domain, filled in from reference TRBV2 and TRBJ1-4, reads EPEVTQTPSHQVTQMGQEVILRCVPISNHLYFYWYRQILGQKVEFLVSFYNNEISEKSEIFDDQFSVERPDGSNFTLKIRSTKLEDSAMYFCASSTDRTVEKLFFGSGTQLSVL.

In this sample, this clone turned up once. The V call is TRBV7-8, the J call TRBJ1-1, with D possibly TRBD1 on 5 matching bases. This CDR3 is built from 15 residues. Germline V gene sequence: CDR1 SGHVS, CDR2 FQNEAQ. Trimming left V 3 bases short and J 5 bases short, with 16 bases between. The CDR3 here is CASSFGLPGGTEAFF. CDR3 DNA: TGTGCCAGCAGCTTCGGGCTACCGGGGGGGACTGAAGCTTTCTTT.

The chain employs TRBV10-3 and TRBJ2-1; 8 positions match TRBD1. V lost 10 bases to trimming and J lost 5 bases; unmatched junction nucleotides: 13. Per germline, CDR1 ENHRY and CDR2 SYGVKD. The CDR3 runs to 15 residues. CDR3 sequence reads: CATLPGQGKHNEQFF. The CDR3 DNA follows: TGTGCCACCTTGCCTGGACAGGGTAAACACAATGAGCAGTTCTTC.

The table lists this clone with a few counts. The chain combines TRBV11-3 with TRBJ2-3; 9 bases fit TRBD1. From germline, CDR1 is SGHNT and CDR2 YENEEA. The length of the CDR3 is 15 residues. Unmatched junction bases numbered 7, after V lost 4 bases and J lost 5 bases. CDR3 DNA sequence: TGTGCCAGCAGCTCAGGGACAGGGTTTATAGATACGCAGTATTTT. Translating gives CASSSGTGFIDTQYF.

This sequence joins TRBV5-1 and TRBJ1-1; D remains unclear. V lost 0 bases and J 6 bases, leaving 12 bases between the germline ends. CDR3 length: 14 amino acids. Germline V gene lookup returns CDR1 SGHRS and CDR2 YFSETQ. In nucleotides, the CDR3 is TGCGCCAGCAGCTTGGAAGGCATCCGTGCTGAAGCTTTCTTT. It specifies CASSLEGIRAEAFF.

The chain links TRBV7-9 to TRBJ1-2, with TRBD1 as a possible D gene (5 bases). Germline CDR1 SEHNR, CDR2 FQNEAQ (reference sequence). Trimming removed 1 base at V and 8 bases at J, with 14 bases between. CDR3 length: 14 amino acids. The CDR3: CASSLGGDPVGYTF. The CDR3 DNA sequence: TGTGCCAGCAGCTTAGGGGGGGACCCGGTGGGCTACACCTTC.

The V gene is TRBV18, the J gene TRBJ1-6; TRBD1 agrees at 7 bases. Germline CDR1 is KGHSH and CDR2 is LQKENI. CDR3 length: 14 amino acids. Trimming cost V 2 bases and J 9 bases; bases outside gene matches: 4. This chain's CDR3 is CASSPATGSSPLHF. CDR3 in DNA: TGTGCCAGCTCACCAGCGACAGGGAGTTCACCCCTCCACTTT. Together with reference TRBV18 and TRBJ1-6, the CDR3 gives the full variable domain: NAGVMQNPRHLVRRRGQEARLRCSPMKGHSHVYWYRQLPEEGLKFMVYLQKENIIDESGMPKERFSAEFPKEGPSILRIQQVVRGDSAAYFCASSPATGSSPLHFGNGTRLTVT.

This clone has a handful of counts. The chain employs TRBV5-1 and TRBJ2-1, with D tentatively TRBD2 (6 bases). This CDR3 has 14 residues. The ends were cut back, 4 bases at V and 8 bases at J, with 16 bases in the middle. Germline values: CDR1 SGHRS, CDR2 YFSETQ. CDR3 sequence reads: CASSIGGGPDEQFF. CDR3 sequence (DNA): TGCGCCAGCAGCATCGGCGGAGGGCCCGATGAGCAGTTCTTC.

This chain connects TRBV4-1 to TRBJ1-2, with TRBD1 matching 9 bases. Germline values: CDR1 MGHRA, CDR2 YSYEKL. Unmatched junction bases numbered 2, after V lost 3 bases and J lost 6 bases. This CDR3 has 13 residues. This CDR3 is CASSQWDRDGYTF. CDR3 sequence (DNA): TGCGCCAGCAGCCAGTGGGACAGGGATGGCTACACCTTC.

This clone appeared a few times. This CDR3 is CASSEGAGGPVTGTQYF. The DNA of the CDR3 is TGCGCCAGCAGCGAGGGGGCGGGAGGGCCAGTTACGGGGACGCAGTATTTT. The chain is built from TRBV5-1 and TRBJ2-3, with 9 bases that match TRBD2. The trim removed 4 bases at V and 9 bases at J, leaving 18 bases unmatched. The CDR3 totals 17 residues. The V gene's germline CDR1 is SGHRS and CDR2 YFSETQ.

The chain links TRBV5-1 to TRBJ2-7; TRBD1 agrees at 7 bases. Unmatched junction bases numbered 6, after V lost 3 bases and J lost 0 bases. Germline CDR1 SGHRS, CDR2 YFSETQ. CDR3 length: 15 amino acids. The CDR3 nucleotides read TGCGCCAGCAGCTCACTGACAGGGAGCTCCTACGAGCAGTACTTC. This gives the protein CASSSLTGSSYEQYF.

The table lists this clone with a count of one. V gene TRBV28 combines with J gene TRBJ1-5; TRBD1 is a possible D gene (5 bases). V lost 5 bases, J lost 7 bases, and 18 bases lay in between. The germline V gene encodes CDR1 MDHEN and CDR2 SYDVKM. The CDR3 sequence is 15 residues long. CDR3 nucleotide sequence: TGTGCCAGCAGTATCCGGGGGTCCCAATCCCAGCCCCAGCATTTT. This encodes CASSIRGSQSQPQHF.

The gene calls are TRBV30 and TRBJ2-7; D might be TRBD1 or TRBD2, each matching 5 bases. Germline loops: CDR1 GTSNPN, CDR2 SVGIG (reference sequence). V lost 1 base and J 3 bases, leaving 13 bases between the germline ends. The CDR3 has 14 amino acids. The CDR3 loop reads CAWSAGDGNYEQYF. The CDR3 region has the DNA TGTGCCTGGAGTGCCGGGGACGGTAACTACGAGCAGTACTTC.

Comments on this clone: The sample holds other DNA sequences that translate to the same CDR3. This chain uses TRBV18 with TRBJ2-3; D ambiguous. V lost 6 bases and J lost 0, with 4 bases in between. The CDR3 loop spans 12 amino acids. The germline V gene has CDR1 KGHSH and CDR2 LQKENI. The CDR3 bases are TGTGCCAGCTCTCCTAGCACAGATACGCAGTATTTT. Its translation is CASSPSTDTQYF.

The chain joins TRBV2 to TRBJ2-7; tentative D call: TRBD2 (6 bases). The germline CDR1 and CDR2 sequences are SNHLY and FYNNEI. V dropped 7 bases and J dropped 1 base, with 8 bases sitting between them. The CDR3 contains 12 residues. In DNA form, the CDR3 reads TGTGCCAGCAAGGAGGGATCCTACGAGCAGTACTTC. This encodes CASKEGSYEQYF.

This chain links TRBV18 with TRBJ1-4; D is unresolved. Trimming stripped 2 bases from V and 8 bases from J, with 12 bases between. Germline values: CDR1 KGHSH, CDR2 LQKENI. The CDR3 extends over 14 amino acids. The CDR3 nucleotides read TGTGCCAGCTCACCATTGGCCCGAGGGGAAAAACTGTTTTTT. Translating gives CASSPLARGEKLFF. The full variable domain, completed using reference TRBV18 and TRBJ1-4, is NAGVMQNPRHLVRRRGQEARLRCSPMKGHSHVYWYRQLPEEGLKFMVYLQKENIIDESGMPKERFSAEFPKEGPSILRIQQVVRGDSAAYFCASSPLARGEKLFFGSGTQLSVL.

The chain couples TRBV19 to TRBJ2-6, with D perhaps TRBD1 or TRBD2 (5 bases each). The CDR3 contains 18 residues. Germline V CDR1 and CDR2: LNHDA, SQIVND (reference sequence). Trimming pared 6 bases from V and 0 bases from J, leaving 18 bases between. CDR3 sequence reads: CASRRGTLTTSGANVLTF. In DNA form, the CDR3 reads TGTGCCAGTAGGAGAGGGACCCTCACTACCTCTGGGGCCAACGTCCTGACTTTC.

This rearrangement joins TRBV6-1 to TRBJ1-3; no clear D gene. The CDR3 length is 11 residues. The V end was cut by 6 bases, the J end by 3 bases, with 3 bases between. Germline V lookup: CDR1 MNHNS, CDR2 SASEGT. The CDR3 here is CASSLGNTIYF. Here the CDR3 DNA reads TGTGCCAGCAGCCTTGGAAACACCATATATTTT.

This clone has a single count. The rearrangement uses TRBV27 and TRBJ1-2, with 9 bases matching TRBD1. The J segment lost 8 bases and the V segment lost 4 bases, leaving 8 bases of the junction unmatched. Germline values: CDR1 MNHEY, CDR2 SMNVEV (reference sequence). The CDR3 loop spans 14 amino acids. The DNA of the CDR3 is TGTGCCAGCAGTTCCCACACAGGGGGCGCCGGCTACACCTTC. Amino acid sequence: CASSSHTGGAGYTF.

This rearrangement joins TRBV10-3 to TRBJ1-2, with a weak D call TRBD1 (5 bases). Germline assignment: CDR1 ENHRY and CDR2 SYGVKD. This CDR3 has 16 amino acids. The V and J ends lost 3 bases and 0 bases respectively, with 14 bases between them. The CDR3 protein is CAISDARQTSNYGYTF. The CDR3 DNA reads as TGTGCCATCAGTGACGCCCGACAGACCTCTAACTATGGCTACACCTTC.

The J gene is TRBJ2-5, the V gene TRBV6-1; D possibly corresponds to TRBD2 (7 bases). The CDR3 spans 14 residues. Germline V gives CDR1 MNHNS, CDR2 SASEGT. The V gene lost 7 bases and the J gene lost 4 bases, with 16 bases spanning the gap. The CDR3 nucleotides are TGTGCCAGCAATGCGGGGGCCCGGGTAGAGACCCAGTACTTC. This encodes CASNAGARVETQYF.

J is TRBJ1-2 and V is TRBV5-1, with 7 bases identical to TRBD1. The CDR3 totals 14 residues. The germline gives CDR1 SGHRS, CDR2 YFSETQ. After removal of 1 base from V and 6 bases from J, the junction contained 6 bases not matched to a gene. This CDR3 reads CASSLTRGIDGYTF. In DNA form, the CDR3 reads TGCGCCAGCAGCTTGACCAGGGGGATAGATGGCTACACCTTC.

J is TRBJ1-2 and V is TRBV4-2; no reliable D call. Trimming stripped 0 bases from V and 5 bases from J, with 16 bases between. Germline values: CDR1 LGHNA, CDR2 YNFKEQ. The CDR3 runs 16 residues. CDR3 region: CASSQENRTPLYGYTF. The CDR3 coding sequence is TGTGCCAGCAGCCAAGAAAACCGTACCCCACTTTATGGCTACACCTTC.

The rearrangement links TRBV29-1 to TRBJ2-1; 11 bases align to TRBD2. Germline V CDR1 and CDR2: SQVTM, ANQGSEA. The CDR3 is made up of 12 amino acids. CDR3 region: CTLAGGSNEQFF. CDR3 sequence (DNA): TGCACTCTAGCGGGGGGCTCCAATGAGCAGTTCTTC.

The V call is TRBV5-1, the J call TRBJ2-1; 10 bases map to TRBD2. The CDR3 spans 15 residues. Germline V gene data show CDR1 as SGHRS and CDR2 as YFSETQ. Germline trimming cut 0 bases from V and 7 bases from J; bases unmatched to any gene: 4. The CDR3 here is CASSLGASGRNEQFF. The CDR3 nucleotides are TGCGCCAGCAGCTTGGGGGCTAGCGGGAGAAATGAGCAGTTCTTC.

The chain carries TRBV5-1 and TRBJ1-5, with 9 bases identical to TRBD1. With 5 bases clipped from V and 4 bases from J, the junction kept 4 bases outside the gene matches. The germline CDR1 and CDR2 sequences are SGHRS and YFSETQ. The CDR3 length is 14 residues. CDR3 bases: TGCGCCAGCAGACCGACAGGGGGTAATCAGCCCCAGCATTTT. This encodes CASRPTGGNQPQHF.